This entry concerns a single T cell receptor (beta chain). What it binds is unknown. It was with a sample-barcoded 5' primer and a J-beta primer mix that a second PCR of about 6 to 11 cycles was run. MiXCR, applied by TCRdb to the 5' RACE reads, yields one record per CDR3 protein. The top ten hold 20% to 25% of the sample, which has 600,000 or so distinct CDR3 sequences, 40% to 50% seen once. The germline CDR1 and CDR2 sequences are LGHDT and YNNKEL (reference sequence). V lost 3 bases, J lost 0 bases, and 9 bases lay in between. CDR3 length: 14 residues. This entry belongs to a study of blood T cells in healthy people across ages. Whole-study findings and limits: Diversity figures derived from one million T cells were judged to underestimate the true value. Expanded clonotype shifts may have been confounded, as the donors had an unknown CMV status. Long-lived donors carried more naive CD4+ cells and greater diversity than aged donors.

The sequenced sample was blood. The chain uses TRBV3-1 and TRBJ2-7, with D perhaps matching TRBD1 or TRBD2 (5 bases each). The source of this sequence is a man older than 75 in good health. The CDR3 region has the DNA TGTGCCAGCAGCCAGGGGACCTCCTCCTACGAGCAGTACTTC. Its translation is CASSQGTSSYEQYF.